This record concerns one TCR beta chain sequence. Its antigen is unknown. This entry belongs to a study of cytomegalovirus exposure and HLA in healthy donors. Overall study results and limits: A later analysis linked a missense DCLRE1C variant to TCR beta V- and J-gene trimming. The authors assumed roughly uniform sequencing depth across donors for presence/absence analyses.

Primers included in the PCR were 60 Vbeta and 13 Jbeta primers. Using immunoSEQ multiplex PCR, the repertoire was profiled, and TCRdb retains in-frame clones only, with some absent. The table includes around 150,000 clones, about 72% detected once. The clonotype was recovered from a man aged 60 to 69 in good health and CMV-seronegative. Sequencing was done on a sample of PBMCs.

CDR3 sequence: CAISEPRASGEIIETQYF. The CDR3 DNA reads TGTGCCATCAGTGAGCCCCGGGCTAGCGGGGAGATAATAGAGACCCAGTACTTC. The chain is built from TRBV10-3 and TRBJ2-5; the match to TRBD2 covers 9 bases. Germline CDR1 ENHRY, CDR2 SYGVKD. The CDR3 contains 18 residues. The trim removed 2 bases at V and 4 bases at J, leaving 14 bases unmatched.